What follows are 25 T cell receptor beta chains derived from one specimen sequenced in a study of post-analysis software for immune sequencing data. Tagging with unique molecular identifiers was a feature of the TCR beta cDNA libraries. TCRdb reanalysed the PCR reads using MiXCR and keeps one entry per CDR3 protein. The sample records more than 350,000 distinct CDR3 sequences, 39% being singletons. These receptors have no known antigen. Study outcomes and limitations: Patients had higher frequencies than controls of roughly five TRBV segments, including TRBV5-6, TRBV5-1 and TRBV20-1.

What was sequenced was blood. Every receptor here comes from a girl aged 2-15 years with multiple sclerosis.

The chain links TRBV12-3 or TRBV12-4 to TRBJ1-2; D not certain. This CDR3 has 13 amino acids. V was pared by 4 bases and J by 2 bases, with 8 bases between. In nucleotides, the CDR3 is TGTGCCAGCAGTTCCCCAGCGAACTATGGCTACACCTTC. Amino acid sequence: CASSSPANYGYTF.

This sequence joins TRBV7-2 and TRBJ2-7; no firm D call. The last part of the DNA fits TRBJ2-5 better; the J call may be wrong. Germline V gene lookup returns CDR1 SGHTA and CDR2 FQGNSA. The length of the CDR3 is 15 residues. The CDR3 here is CASSLEQTSLETQYF. DNA of the CDR3: TGTGCCAGCAGCTTAGAGCAGACGAGCTTAGAGACCCAGTACTTC.

The J gene is TRBJ1-2, the V gene TRBV29-1; unclear D gene. The CDR3 is made up of 12 amino acids. V was trimmed by 3 bases and J by 4 bases, leaving 9 bases between them. Germline V gene lookup returns CDR1 SQVTM and CDR2 ANQGSEA. The CDR3: CSVDTGSYGYTF. The CDR3 DNA is TGCAGCGTTGATACTGGGTCCTATGGCTACACCTTC. Full variable domain (remainder filled in from reference TRBV29-1 and TRBJ1-2): SAVISQKPSRDICQRGTSLTIQCQVDSQVTMMFWYRQQPGQSLTLIATANQGSEATYESGFVIDKFPISRPNLTFSTLTVSNMSPEDSSIYLCSVDTGSYGYTFGSGTRLTVV.

This clonotype was seen a few times. The gene calls are TRBV28 and TRBJ1-5; TRBD1 aligns across 11 bases. The length of the CDR3 is 15 residues. Germline V gene sequence: CDR1 MDHEN, CDR2 SYDVKM. Trimming cost V 7 bases and J 5 bases; bases outside gene matches: 7. The CDR3 loop is CASTWGQGVYQPQHF. CDR3 sequence (DNA): TGTGCCAGCACCTGGGGACAGGGGGTCTATCAGCCCCAGCATTTT.

The chain joins TRBV12-3 or TRBV12-4 to TRBJ1-1, with D unresolved. V gave up 9 bases and J gave up 5 bases, with 10 bases separating them. The CDR3 contains 11 residues. For the CDR3, the DNA is TGTGCCAGTAGGAGTGGGACTGAAGCTTTCTTT. The encoded protein is CASRSGTEAFF.

V is TRBV7-2 and J is TRBJ2-7; weak D call: TRBD2 (6 bases). This CDR3 is 14 amino acids long. The germline CDR1 and CDR2 sequences are SGHTA and FQGNSA. Trimming left V 1 base short and J 3 bases short, with 10 bases between. The CDR3 here is CASSLGLVFYEQYF. DNA for the CDR3: TGTGCCAGCAGCTTAGGACTAGTATTCTACGAGCAGTACTTC. The entire variable domain, with the rest obtained from reference TRBV7-2 and TRBJ2-7, is as follows: GAGVSQSPSNKVTEKGKDVELRCDPISGHTALYWYRQSLGQGLEFLIYFQGNSAPDKSGLPSDRFSAERTGGSVSTLTIQRTQQEDSAVYLCASSLGLVFYEQYFGPGTRLTVT.

The chain is built from TRBV7-9 and TRBJ2-7; D perhaps matches TRBD1 (6 bases). The CDR3 is made up of 13 amino acids. V lost 6 bases and J lost 5, with 14 bases in between. Germline V CDR1 and CDR2: SEHNR, FQNEAQ (reference sequence). In DNA form, the CDR3 reads TGTGCCAGCAGTCGCCTTCACAGGGACGAGCAGTACTTC. Its protein is CASSRLHRDEQYF.

The genes are TRBV20-1 and TRBJ2-1; D possibly corresponds to TRBD1 (5 bases). This CDR3 contains 13 residues. V lost 3 bases and J lost 5, with 11 bases in between. CDR1 is DFQATT and CDR2 is SNEGSKA in the germline V gene (reference sequence). DNA for the CDR3: TGCAGTGCTAGGACAGCCTACCACAATGAGCAGTTCTTC. Its protein is CSARTAYHNEQFF.

V is TRBV12-3 or TRBV12-4 and J is TRBJ2-7, with 7 bases fitting TRBD1. The J call may be in error: the DNA end matches TRBJ2-5 better. The CDR3 contains 14 residues. In nucleotides, the CDR3 is TGTGCCAGCAGAACAGGGGCCAACCCGGAGACCCAGTACTTC. Encoded protein: CASRTGANPETQYF.

This clonotype was picked up a small number of times. The chain has TRBV7-9 and TRBJ2-3; 8 positions match TRBD1. The V and J ends lost 2 bases and 7 bases, in that order; junction bases with no gene match: 14. The CDR3 has 17 amino acids. From germline, CDR1 is SEHNR and CDR2 FQNEAQ (reference sequence). The CDR3 region is CASSLSKWQGAKNTQYF. CDR3 DNA sequence: TGTGCCAGCAGCTTATCAAAATGGCAGGGGGCTAAGAATACGCAGTATTTT.

This clonotype was picked up a small number of times. V is TRBV7-9 and J is TRBJ2-2; TRBD1 is a possible D gene (6 bases). In germline, CDR1 is SEHNR, CDR2 FQNEAQ (reference sequence). Deletions cut 10 bases from V and 7 bases from J, with 22 bases between. The CDR3 length is 15 residues. For the CDR3, the DNA is TGTGCCACCCCAACAGGGTTGAGTCTGCACGGGGAGCTGTTTTTT. This encodes CATPTGLSLHGELFF.

The CDR3 is CASQTGGADEKLFF. The CDR3 DNA is TGTGCCAGCCAAACAGGGGGCGCGGACGAAAAACTGTTTTTT. This sequence joins TRBV28 and TRBJ1-4; 9 nucleotides line up with TRBD1. J lost 8 bases, V lost 8 bases, and 9 bases had no gene match. Germline V gives CDR1 MDHEN, CDR2 SYDVKM. The CDR3 has 14 amino acids.

This clonotype was seen only a few times. The chain links TRBV6-2 or TRBV6-3 to TRBJ2-1, with TRBD2 as a possible D gene (6 bases). The CDR3 runs to 13 residues. V gave up 2 bases and J gave up 7 bases, with 9 bases separating them. CDR1 and CDR2 from the germline V gene are MNHEY and SVGEGT. CDR3 in amino acids: CASSYGGANEQFF. DNA for the CDR3: TGTGCCAGCAGTTACGGAGGGGCGAATGAGCAGTTCTTC.

The V call is TRBV25-1, the J call TRBJ1-5, with TRBD1 identical over 7 bases. The germline CDR1 and CDR2 sequences are MGHDK and SYGVNS. This CDR3 has 15 residues. The junction had 8 bases not matched to a gene; V was cut back by 2 bases and J by 7 bases. Here the CDR3 DNA reads TGTGCCAGCAGTGAACGAGGGACAGCAGAACAGCCCCAGCATTTT. Residues: CASSERGTAEQPQHF. Together with reference TRBV25-1 and TRBJ1-5, the CDR3 gives the full variable domain: EADIYQTPRYLVIGTGKKITLECSQTMGHDKMYWYQQDPGMELHLIHYSYGVNSTEKGDLSSESTVSRIRTEHFPLTLESARPSHTSQYLCASSERGTAEQPQHFGDGTRLSIL.

The J gene is TRBJ1-1, the V gene TRBV7-9; no firm D call. CDR1 SEHNR and CDR2 FQNEAQ come from the germline V gene (reference sequence). Trimming left V 3 bases short and J 6 bases short, with 11 bases between. The CDR3 has 13 amino acids. The CDR3 nucleotides are TGTGCCAGCAGCTTTGTAATCGGATCTGAAGCTTTCTTT. Translating gives CASSFVIGSEAFF.

This clonotype occurred a few times. CDR3 DNA sequence: TGTGCCAGCAGCCGGAACAGGGGCTCCAATCAGCCCCAGCATTTT. Translated, it gives CASSRNRGSNQPQHF. The V gene is TRBV7-2, the J gene TRBJ1-5, with TRBD1 identical over 7 bases. CDR3 size: 15 residues. The germline gives CDR1 SGHTA, CDR2 FQGNSA. V trimming: 5 bases; J trimming: 3 bases; junction bases outside the gene matches: 7.

The chain recombines TRBV29-1 with TRBJ1-1, with D unresolved. The CDR3 consists of 11 residues. CDR1 and CDR2 (germline): SQVTM, ANQGSEA. The CDR3 DNA is TGCCAAGCTGGGGAGAACACTGAAGCTTTCTTT. Translated, it gives CQAGENTEAFF.

In its sample, this clonotype was seen a few times. The chain carries TRBV7-9 and TRBJ2-4; maybe TRBD2 (6 bases). Germline V gives CDR1 SEHNR, CDR2 FQNEAQ (reference sequence). Trimming removed 3 bases from V and 8 bases from J, with 20 bases in between. This CDR3 contains 16 residues. This CDR3 reads CASSLGGGYGSDIQYF. CDR3 DNA: TGTGCCAGCAGCTTGGGAGGAGGGTATGGGTCCGACATTCAGTACTTC.

This clonotype was found a few times. The V and J genes are TRBV15 and TRBJ2-5; D is unresolved. Trimming stripped 0 bases from V and 5 bases from J, with 7 bases between. CDR3 size: 13 residues. The germline V gene encodes CDR1 LNHNV and CDR2 YYDKDF (reference sequence). The CDR3 here is CATSRDAEETQYF. The CDR3 DNA reads TGTGCCACCAGCAGAGATGCGGAGGAGACCCAGTACTTC.

V usage is TRBV14 and J usage is TRBJ2-3; 10 bases are a match to TRBD2. With 2 bases clipped from V and 5 bases from J, the junction kept 7 bases outside the gene matches. Germline loops: CDR1 SGHDN, CDR2 FVKESK. The length of the CDR3 is 16 residues. The DNA for the CDR3 is TGTGCCAGCAGCCAAAGGGCTAGCGGGAGTAGAGATACGCAGTATTTT. Protein: CASSQRASGSRDTQYF.

In its sample, this clonotype was seen a few times. The chain couples TRBV18 to TRBJ2-5; D is possibly TRBD1 (5 bases). Germline CDR1 and CDR2: KGHSH and LQKENI. V was clipped by 4 bases and J by 2 bases, with 11 bases between them. The CDR3 covers 14 residues. The CDR3 DNA reads TGTGCCAGCTCACTATTGGACATACAAGAGACCCAGTACTTC. Translated, it gives CASSLLDIQETQYF.

The rearrangement uses TRBV29-1 and TRBJ1-4, with D possibly TRBD1 on 5 matching bases. Trimming stripped 7 bases from V and 5 bases from J, with 11 bases between. Germline V gives CDR1 SQVTM, CDR2 ANQGSEA. The CDR3 length is 12 residues. In nucleotides, the CDR3 is TGCAGCGCTGGGCCAGGGAATGAAAAACTGTTTTTT. Amino acid sequence: CSAGPGNEKLFF.

The chain recombines TRBV7-8 with TRBJ2-3; a weak D match, TRBD2 (5 bases). The germline V gene has CDR1 SGHVS and CDR2 FQNEAQ. The V and J ends lost 0 bases and 4 bases respectively, with 14 bases between them. CDR3 length equals 16 residues. This CDR3 reads CASSLAPGLGSDTQYF. CDR3 DNA sequence: TGTGCCAGCAGCTTAGCGCCTGGACTTGGGTCAGATACGCAGTATTTT.

Only a few counts were recorded for this clonotype. The chain carries TRBV20-1 and TRBJ2-1; D might be TRBD1 or TRBD2, each matching 5 bases. The CDR3 has 17 amino acids. Germline loops: CDR1 DFQATT, CDR2 SNEGSKA (reference sequence). V lost 3 bases, J lost 0 bases, and 18 bases lay in between. CDR3 sequence (DNA): TGCAGTGCTAGGAGACCGGGGCCGCCAAGCTCCTACAATGAGCAGTTCTTC. Encoded protein: CSARRPGPPSSYNEQFF.

The chain links TRBV6-6 to TRBJ2-2, with 7 bases identical to TRBD2. This CDR3 has 12 residues. In germline, CDR1 is MNHNY, CDR2 SVGAGI (reference sequence). Trimming removed 10 bases from V and 5 bases from J; junction bases left unmatched: 4. CDR3 DNA sequence: TGTGCCACGATCGGGGGGACCGGGGAGCTGTTTTTT. Translated: CATIGGTGELFF.